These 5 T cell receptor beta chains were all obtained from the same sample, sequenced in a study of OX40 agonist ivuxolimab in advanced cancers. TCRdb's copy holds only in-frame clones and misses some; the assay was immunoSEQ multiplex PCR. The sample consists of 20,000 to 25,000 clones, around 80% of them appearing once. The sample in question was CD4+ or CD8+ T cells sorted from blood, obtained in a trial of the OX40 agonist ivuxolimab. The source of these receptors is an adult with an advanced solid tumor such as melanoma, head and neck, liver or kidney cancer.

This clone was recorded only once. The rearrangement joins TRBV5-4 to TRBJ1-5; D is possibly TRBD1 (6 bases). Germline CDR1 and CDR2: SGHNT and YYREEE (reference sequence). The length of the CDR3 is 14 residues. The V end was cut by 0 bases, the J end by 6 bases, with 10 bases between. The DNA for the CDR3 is TGTGCCAGCAGCTTGGCAGGGGAAGGTCAGCCCCAGCATTTT. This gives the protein CASSLAGEGQPQHF.

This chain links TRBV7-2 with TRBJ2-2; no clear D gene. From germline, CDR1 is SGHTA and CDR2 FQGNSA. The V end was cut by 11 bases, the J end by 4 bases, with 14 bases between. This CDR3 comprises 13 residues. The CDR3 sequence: CAYGPDGTGELFF. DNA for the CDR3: TGTGCCTACGGACCGGACGGCACCGGGGAGCTGTTTTTT.

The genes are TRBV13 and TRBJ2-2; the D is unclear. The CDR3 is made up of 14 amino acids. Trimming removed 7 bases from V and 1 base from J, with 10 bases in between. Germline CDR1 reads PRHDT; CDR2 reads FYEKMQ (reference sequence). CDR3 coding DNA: TGTGCCAGCACCGAAGGGCGGAACACCGGGGAGCTGTTTTTT. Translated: CASTEGRNTGELFF.

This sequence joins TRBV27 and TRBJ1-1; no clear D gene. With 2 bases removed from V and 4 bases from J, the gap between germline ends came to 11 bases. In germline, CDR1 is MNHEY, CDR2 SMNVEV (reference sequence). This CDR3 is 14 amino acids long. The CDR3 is CASSLRGGGTEAFF. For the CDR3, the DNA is TGTGCCAGCAGTTTACGAGGTGGAGGCACTGAAGCTTTCTTT.

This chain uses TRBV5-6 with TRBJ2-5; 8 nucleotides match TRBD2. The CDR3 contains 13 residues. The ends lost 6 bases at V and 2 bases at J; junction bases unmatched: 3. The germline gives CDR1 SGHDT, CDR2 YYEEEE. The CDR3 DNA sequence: TGTGCCAGCATCGGGGGGGAGCAAGAGACCCAGTACTTC. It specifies CASIGGEQETQYF. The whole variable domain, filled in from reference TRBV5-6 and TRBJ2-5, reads DAGVTQSPTHLIKTRGQQVTLRCSPKSGHDTVSWYQQALGQGPQFIFQYYEEEERQRGNFPDRFSGHQFPNYSSELNVNALLLGDSALYLCASIGGEQETQYFGPGTRLLVL.